This TCR beta chain comes out of a study of blood T cell repertoires in COVID-19. Whole-study context: There were acute and convalescent COVID-19 samples, and they came from the United States, Italy and Spain. T cells, B-cell-depleted T cells, or PBMCs supplied cDNA or gDNA.

This clone was recorded at least ten times. The data were produced by immunoSEQ multiplex PCR, yet TCRdb's version contains in-frame clones alone and is incomplete. The sample comprises about 92,000 clones, around 80% of which are singletons, and roughly 8.2% rests with the top ten. The germline CDR1 and CDR2 sequences are SNHLY and FYNNEI. The length of the CDR3 is 12 residues. With V trimmed by 8 bases and J by 5 bases, 5 bases remained unmatched. This chain joins TRBV2 and TRBJ2-5; 7 nucleotides line up with TRBD1. The receptor was isolated from a man in his forties or fifties who had recovered from COVID-19. The sequencing sample was made of peripheral blood. CDR3 bases: TGTGCCAGCGAGAGGGGGCGCGAGACCCAGTACTTC. Its translation: CASERGRETQYF. The full variable domain, rest sourced from reference TRBV2 and TRBJ2-5, is EPEVTQTPSHQVTQMGQEVILRCVPISNHLYFYWYRQILGQKVEFLVSFYNNEISEKSEIFDDQFSVERPDGSNFTLKIRSTKLEDSAMYFCASERGRETQYFGPGTRLLVL.